This entry is about one T cell receptor (beta chain). These data come from a study of blood T cell repertoires in COVID-19. Generated by immunoSEQ multiplex PCR, the TCRdb table keeps only in-frame clones and is missing some. The profile covers 120,000 or so clones, with 65% to 85% appearing a single time and under 2.5% taken by the ten largest. Germline CDR1 SGHRS, CDR2 YFSETQ. V was cut by 4 bases and J by 6 bases, with 10 bases left in between. This CDR3 has 12 residues. Input material: peripheral blood. The TCR comes from a man between 65 and 85 years old with acute or convalescent COVID-19. The rearrangement joins TRBV5-1 to TRBJ1-2; D not certain. CDR3 region: CASSEGTDGYTF. The CDR3 DNA follows: TGCGCCAGCAGCGAGGGAACCGATGGCTACACCTTC.